Listed below are T cell receptor beta chains from one sample, sequenced in a study of CD8 T cells in Susac syndrome. TCRdb ran MiXCR on the immunoSEQ multiplex PCR reads and lists one entry per CDR3 protein. The table includes 75,000 to 100,000 distinct CDR3 sequences, about 94% detected once. Sequences were obtained from CD8+ T cells from PBMCs. Receptors originate from a human donor with Susac syndrome. Each CDR3 is given with its conserved first and last residue. The D gene is left open where the match is weak. Size is stated for part of the rows, as once, few or many counts, or as a class when the clone is expanded.

j_call,d_call,v_call,clone_size,cdr3_aa,cdr3_nt
TRBJ2-4,TRBD2,TRBV7-9,-,CASSSSGVKNIQYF,TGTGCCAGCAGCTCTAGCGGGGTCAAAAACATTCAGTACTTC
TRBJ1-4,TRBD1,TRBV4-3,-,CASSQDRQGAGNEKLFF,TGCGCCAGCAGCCAGGACCGACAGGGGGCGGGGAATGAAAAACTGTTTTTT
TRBJ2-7,-,TRBV15,-,CATSRGDGPYEQYF,TGTGCCACCAGCAGAGGGGACGGGCCCTACGAGCAGTACTTC
TRBJ2-3,TRBD1,TRBV13,-,CASSLGDRASTDTQYF,TGTGCCAGCAGCTTAGGCGACAGGGCAAGCACAGATACGCAGTATTTT
TRBJ1-5,TRBD1,TRBV7-9,-,CASSRDSLNQPQHF,TGTGCCAGCAGCAGGGACAGCCTAAATCAGCCCCAGCATTTT
TRBJ2-5,-,TRBV20-1,-,CSARRMMGEETQYF,TGCAGTGCTAGGAGGATGATGGGTGAAGAGACCCAGTACTTC
TRBJ2-1,TRBD2,TRBV29-1,-,CSVDPSGAGGETYNEQFF,TGCAGCGTTGACCCATCTGGAGCGGGGGGAGAAACCTACAATGAGCAGTTCTTC
TRBJ2-5,-,TRBV3-1,-,CASSQDPEETQYF,TGTGCCAGCAGCCAAGATCCTGAAGAGACCCAGTACTTC
TRBJ2-7,-,TRBV19,once,CASSYERALTYEQYF,TGTGCCAGTAGCTATGAGCGGGCCCTAACCTACGAGCAGTACTTC
TRBJ2-2,-,TRBV15,-,CATSRWGMTGELFF,TGTGCCACCAGCAGGTGGGGGATGACCGGGGAGCTGTTTTTT
TRBJ2-7,TRBD2,TRBV30,once,CAWSVRGLGDEQYF,TGTGCCTGGAGTGTACGGGGACTAGGGGACGAGCAGTACTTC
TRBJ2-2,-,TRBV27,-,CASSFLNTGELFF,TGTGCCAGCAGTTTCTTGAACACCGGGGAGCTGTTTTTT
TRBJ1-2,-,TRBV9,-,CASSEKLGQWDYGYTF,TGTGCCAGCAGCGAGAAACTTGGACAGTGGGACTATGGCTACACCTTC
TRBJ1-2,-,TRBV10-3,-,CAISEEDSIYGYTF,TGTGCCATCAGTGAGGAGGACAGTATCTATGGCTACACCTTC
TRBJ2-6,-,TRBV4-2,-,CASSQEGSSSGANVLTF,TGTGCCAGCAGCCAAGAAGGTAGTTCCTCTGGGGCCAACGTCCTGACTTTC
TRBJ1-2,-,TRBV20-1,-,CSADRTDVNYGYTF,TGCAGTGCTGATCGGACAGATGTAAACTATGGCTACACCTTC
TRBJ2-1,-,TRBV27,once,CASSPIPNNEQFF,TGTGCCAGCAGTCCCATACCGAACAATGAGCAGTTCTTC
TRBJ1-1,-,TRBV9,-,CASSVGGTNTEAFF,TGTGCCAGCAGCGTGGGGGGAACGAACACTGAAGCTTTCTTT
TRBJ1-2,-,TRBV5-8,few,CASSWGSINYGYTF,TGTGCCAGCAGCTGGGGGAGCATTAACTATGGCTACACCTTC
TRBJ1-4,-,TRBV12-3/TRBV12-4,once,CASSFEGDEKLFF,TGTGCCAGCAGTTTTGAGGGTGATGAAAAACTGTTTTTT
TRBJ2-2,TRBD2,TRBV29-1,-,CSVVVAGGANTGELFF,TGCAGCGTTGTGGTTGCGGGAGGGGCGAACACCGGGGAGCTGTTTTTT
TRBJ2-5,TRBD1,TRBV5-1,-,CASSFTGGEEETQYF,TGCGCCAGCAGCTTTACAGGGGGAGAAGAAGAGACCCAGTACTTC
TRBJ2-4,-,TRBV13,-,CASSPAGDLAKNIQYF,TGTGCCAGCAGCCCGGCCGGCGACCTAGCCAAAAACATTCAGTACTTC
TRBJ2-3,-,TRBV21-1,-,CASSNLAGGSTDTQYF,TGTGCCAGCAGCAATCTAGCGGGGGGGAGCACAGATACGCAGTATTTT
TRBJ2-7,-,TRBV24-1,-,CATSDSGTALGQYF,TGTGCCACCAGTGATTCTGGGACTGCTCTTGGGCAGTACTTC
TRBJ2-2,TRBD2,TRBV25-1,-,CASSDWGGSGELFF,TGTGCCAGCAGTGATTGGGGAGGGAGCGGGGAGCTGTTTTTT
TRBJ1-2,-,TRBV5-1,-,CASSSEGGWDGYTF,TGCGCCAGCAGCTCAGAAGGAGGATGGGATGGCTACACCTTC
TRBJ2-5,-,TRBV7-9,-,CASSLTEIQETQYF,TGTGCCAGCAGCTTAACAGAAATACAAGAGACCCAGTACTTC
TRBJ1-1,-,TRBV29-1,-,CSVVVGSEAFF,TGCAGCGTTGTGGTCGGTTCTGAAGCTTTCTTT
TRBJ2-7,-,TRBV20-1,-,CSARAGENYYEQYF,TGCAGTGCTAGGGCGGGCGAGAACTACTACGAGCAGTACTTC
TRBJ2-1,-,TRBV5-4,-,CASSLGMDEQFF,TGTGCCAGCAGCTTGGGAATGGATGAGCAGTTCTTC
TRBJ1-2,-,TRBV15,-,CATSRDTVADYYGYTF,TGTGCCACCAGCAGAGATACTGTGGCAGATTATTATGGCTACACCTTC
TRBJ2-7,-,TRBV30,-,CAWSVLGESETYEQYF,TGTGCCTGGAGTGTACTTGGGGAGTCGGAGACCTACGAGCAGTACTTC
TRBJ2-3,TRBD2,TRBV7-6,-,CASSLPDELAGVGTDTQYF,TGTGCCAGCAGCTTACCAGACGAACTAGCGGGAGTGGGCACAGATACGCAGTATTTT
TRBJ2-5,TRBD1,TRBV12-3/TRBV12-4,-,CASTISGTGLVGETQYF,TGTGCCAGCACCATTTCCGGGACAGGGCTAGTCGGAGAGACCCAGTACTTC
TRBJ2-5,TRBD2,TRBV7-8,-,CASSLEASGEETQYF,TGTGCCAGCAGCTTAGAGGCTAGCGGGGAAGAGACCCAGTACTTC
TRBJ1-2,-,TRBV25-1,-,CASTNSHDYGYTF,TGTGCCAGCACTAACTCGCACGACTATGGCTACACCTTC
TRBJ1-1,-,TRBV12-3/TRBV12-4,-,CASSRGGGTEAFF,TGTGCCAGCAGTAGGGGCGGGGGCACTGAAGCTTTCTTT
TRBJ2-2,-,TRBV14,-,CASSPRQDGPGELFF,TGTGCCAGCAGCCCCAGACAGGATGGTCCCGGGGAGCTGTTTTTT
TRBJ2-1,-,TRBV24-1,-,CATSDWGAVQFF,TGTGCCACCAGTGATTGGGGAGCTGTGCAGTTCTTC
TRBJ2-5,-,TRBV7-9,-,CASSPPRETQYF,TGTGCCAGCAGCCCCCCTCGGGAGACCCAGTACTTC
TRBJ2-1,-,TRBV11-2,-,CASSLVVGEQFF,TGTGCCAGCAGCTTAGTGGTGGGTGAGCAGTTCTTC
TRBJ2-7,-,TRBV7-9,-,CASSPRGAGVVSYEQYF,TGTGCCAGCAGCCCCCGAGGTGCAGGGGTCGTTTCCTACGAGCAGTACTTC
TRBJ2-1,TRBD2,TRBV29-1,once,CSVEGPPQRERTYNEQFF,TGCAGCGTTGAAGGCCCCCCTCAGCGGGAGAGGACCTACAATGAGCAGTTCTTC
TRBJ1-1,-,TRBV27,-,CASSRTLGTEAFF,TGTGCCAGCAGTCGGACCTTAGGCACTGAAGCTTTCTTT
TRBJ2-7,TRBD2,TRBV30,-,CAWASGGSYEQYF,TGTGCCTGGGCAAGCGGGGGCTCCTACGAGCAGTACTTC
TRBJ2-1,TRBD2,TRBV16,-,CASSPPPAGVSNEQFF,TGTGCCAGCAGTCCCCCCCCAGCGGGAGTTTCCAATGAGCAGTTCTTC
TRBJ2-1,TRBD2,TRBV5-6,-,CASSPLVREAGGLDEQFF,TGTGCCAGCAGCCCCTTGGTGCGGGAAGCGGGAGGTTTAGATGAGCAGTTCTTC
TRBJ1-1,-,TRBV4-2,-,CASSQENLVEAFF,TGTGCCAGCAGCCAAGAAAATCTGGTGGAAGCTTTCTTT
TRBJ1-1,TRBD1,TRBV25-1,-,CASSEPGQLNTEAFF,TGTGCCAGCAGTGAACCGGGACAGCTGAACACTGAAGCTTTCTTT
TRBJ1-1,-,TRBV6-5,-,CASSYREGNTEAFF,TGTGCCAGCAGTTACAGGGAGGGGAACACTGAAGCTTTCTTT
TRBJ1-5,-,TRBV10-3,-,CAISESAGVEVGTNQPQHF,TGTGCCATCAGTGAGTCGGCAGGGGTGGAGGTAGGCACAAATCAGCCCCAGCATTTT
TRBJ2-1,TRBD1,TRBV27,-,CASSFGTGGDNEQFF,TGTGCCAGCAGTTTCGGGACAGGAGGAGACAATGAGCAGTTCTTC
TRBJ2-1,-,TRBV7-9,few,CASSLGANEQFF,TGTGCCAGCAGCCTTGGGGCCAATGAGCAGTTCTTC